Listed here are 2 T cell receptor beta chains from one sample, sequenced in a study of shared clonotypes between healthy human individuals. Only CD45RO-negative cells positively selected for CCR7 counted as naive CD8 cells, so terminally differentiated effector memory CD45RA+ cells were excluded. Clones were sequenced by immunoSEQ multiplex PCR, and TCRdb holds only the in-frame ones, with some missing. The top ten hold more than 0.9% of the sample, which has around 2,100,000 clones, about 94% seen once. Sequencing was performed on naive CD8+ T cells sorted from blood. Source of these receptors: a man younger than 35 in good health.

This rearrangement joins TRBV19 to TRBJ1-6; D remains ambiguous. This CDR3 region has 15 residues. CDR1 and CDR2 from the germline V gene are LNHDA and SQIVND (reference sequence). The V end lost 0 bases, the J end lost 9 bases, and 12 bases lay between the germline ends. The CDR3 DNA follows: TGTGCCAGTAGTATAGATCGCGCAACCATTTCACCCCTCCACTTT. Protein: CASSIDRATISPLHF.

The chain combines TRBV6-1 with TRBJ2-2; 10 bases align to TRBD1. V lost 11 bases to trimming and J lost 8 bases; unmatched junction nucleotides: 8. Germline V gives CDR1 MNHNS, CDR2 SASEGT. The CDR3 spans 13 residues. CDR3 residues: CARQGAKWGELFF. DNA for the CDR3: TGTGCCCGACAGGGGGCAAAATGGGGGGAGCTGTTTTTT.